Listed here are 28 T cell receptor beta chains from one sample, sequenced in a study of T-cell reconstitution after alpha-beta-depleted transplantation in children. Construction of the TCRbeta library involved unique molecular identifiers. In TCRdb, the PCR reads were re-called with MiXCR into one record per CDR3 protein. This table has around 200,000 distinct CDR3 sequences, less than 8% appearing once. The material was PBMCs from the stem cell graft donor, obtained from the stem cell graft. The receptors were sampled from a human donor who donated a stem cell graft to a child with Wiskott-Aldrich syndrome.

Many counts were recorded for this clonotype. This CDR3 is CASSLSAGGMTQYF. CDR3 nucleotides: TGTGCCAGCAGTTTAAGCGCAGGGGGGATGACCCAGTACTTC. V is TRBV27 and J is TRBJ2-5; weak D call: TRBD1 (7 bases). CDR3 length equals 14 residues. The germline V gene encodes CDR1 MNHEY and CDR2 SMNVEV (reference sequence). V was pared by 2 bases and J by 7 bases, with 14 bases between.

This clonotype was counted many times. This CDR3 reads CAISDTVASNEKLFF. CDR3 bases: TGTGCCATCAGTGATACCGTAGCTTCTAATGAAAAACTGTTTTTT. This sequence joins TRBV10-3 and TRBJ1-4; D remains unclear. The length of the CDR3 is 15 residues. V lost 3 bases to trimming and J lost 3 bases, with 11 bases between them. CDR1 ENHRY and CDR2 SYGVKD come from the germline V gene.

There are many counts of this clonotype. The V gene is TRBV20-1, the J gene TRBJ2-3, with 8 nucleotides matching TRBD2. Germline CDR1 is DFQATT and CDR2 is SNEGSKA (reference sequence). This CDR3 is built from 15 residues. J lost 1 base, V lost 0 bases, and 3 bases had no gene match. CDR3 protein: CSARDAREGTDTQYF. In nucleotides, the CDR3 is TGCAGTGCTAGAGATGCGCGGGAGGGCACAGATACGCAGTATTTT.

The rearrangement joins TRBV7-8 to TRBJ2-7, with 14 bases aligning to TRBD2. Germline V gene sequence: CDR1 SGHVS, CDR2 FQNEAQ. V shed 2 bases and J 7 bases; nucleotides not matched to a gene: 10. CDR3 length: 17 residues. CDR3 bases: TGTGCCAGCAGCTTATACACCGGGACTAGCGGGAGTGATGAGCAGTACTTC. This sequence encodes CASSLYTGTSGSDEQYF.

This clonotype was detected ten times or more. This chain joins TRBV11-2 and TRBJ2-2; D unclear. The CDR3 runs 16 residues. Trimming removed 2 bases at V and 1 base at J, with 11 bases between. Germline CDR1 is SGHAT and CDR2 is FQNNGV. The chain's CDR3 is CASSLSGLLNTGELFF. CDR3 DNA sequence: TGTGCCAGCAGCTTAAGTGGTCTATTGAACACCGGGGAGCTGTTTTTT.

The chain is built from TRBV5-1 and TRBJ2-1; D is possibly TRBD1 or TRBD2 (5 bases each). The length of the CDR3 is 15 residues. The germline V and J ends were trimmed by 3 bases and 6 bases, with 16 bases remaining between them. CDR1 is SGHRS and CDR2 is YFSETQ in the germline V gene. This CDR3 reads CASSSGSGDPNEQFF. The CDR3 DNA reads TGCGCCAGCAGCTCGGGGTCCGGGGACCCCAATGAGCAGTTCTTC. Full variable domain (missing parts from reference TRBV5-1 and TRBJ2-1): KAGVTQTPRYLIKTRGQQVTLSCSPISGHRSVSWYQQTPGQGLQFLFEYFSETQRNKGNFPGRFSGRQFSNSRSEMNVSTLELGDSALYLCASSSGSGDPNEQFFGPGTRLTVL.

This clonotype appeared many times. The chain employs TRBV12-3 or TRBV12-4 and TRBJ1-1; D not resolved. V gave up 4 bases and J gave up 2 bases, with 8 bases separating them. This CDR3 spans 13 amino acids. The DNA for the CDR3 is TGTGCCAGCAGTTATGACCTTAACACTGAAGCTTTCTTT. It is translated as CASSYDLNTEAFF.

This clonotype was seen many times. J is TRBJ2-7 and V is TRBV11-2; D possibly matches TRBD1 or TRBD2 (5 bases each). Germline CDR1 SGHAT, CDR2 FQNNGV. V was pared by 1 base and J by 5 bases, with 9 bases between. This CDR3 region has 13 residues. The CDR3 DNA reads TGTGCCAGCAGCTTAGCAGGGAGCAACGAGCAGTACTTC. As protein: CASSLAGSNEQYF.

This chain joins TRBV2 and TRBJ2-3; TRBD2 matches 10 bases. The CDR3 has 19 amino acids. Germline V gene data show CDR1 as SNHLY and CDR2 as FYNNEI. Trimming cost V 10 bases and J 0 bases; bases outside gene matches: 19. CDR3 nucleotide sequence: TGTGCCATCTCCCTCGGCTGGCTAGCGGGGGCCTCTAGCACAGATACGCAGTATTTT. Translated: CAISLGWLAGASSTDTQYF.

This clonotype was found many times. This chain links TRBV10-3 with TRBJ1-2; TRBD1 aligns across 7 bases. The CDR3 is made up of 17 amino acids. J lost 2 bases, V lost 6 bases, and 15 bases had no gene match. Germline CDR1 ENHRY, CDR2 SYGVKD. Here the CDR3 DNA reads TGTGCCATCAGAACTTATCGGACAGGATCGAGCAACTATGGCTACACCTTC. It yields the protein CAIRTYRTGSSNYGYTF.

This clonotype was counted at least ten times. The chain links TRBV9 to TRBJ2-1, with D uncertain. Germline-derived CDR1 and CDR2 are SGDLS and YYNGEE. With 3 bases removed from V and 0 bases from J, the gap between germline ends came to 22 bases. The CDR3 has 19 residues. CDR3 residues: CASSAKMARFESSYNEQFF. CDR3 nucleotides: TGTGCCAGCAGCGCAAAGATGGCGCGTTTTGAAAGCTCCTACAATGAGCAGTTCTTC.

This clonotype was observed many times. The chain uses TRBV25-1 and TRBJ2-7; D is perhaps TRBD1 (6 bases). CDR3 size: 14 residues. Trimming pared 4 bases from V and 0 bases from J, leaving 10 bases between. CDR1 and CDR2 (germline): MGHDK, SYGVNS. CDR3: CASSGTEISYEQYF. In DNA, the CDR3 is TGTGCCAGCAGTGGGACAGAAATCTCCTACGAGCAGTACTTC.

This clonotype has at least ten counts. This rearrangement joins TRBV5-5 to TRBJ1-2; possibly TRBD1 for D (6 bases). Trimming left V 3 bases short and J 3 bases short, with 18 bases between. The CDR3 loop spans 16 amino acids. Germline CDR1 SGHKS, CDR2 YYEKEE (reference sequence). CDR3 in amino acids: CASSSRSVGTHYGYTF. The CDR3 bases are TGTGCCAGCAGCTCCCGTAGTGTCGGGACACACTATGGCTACACCTTC.

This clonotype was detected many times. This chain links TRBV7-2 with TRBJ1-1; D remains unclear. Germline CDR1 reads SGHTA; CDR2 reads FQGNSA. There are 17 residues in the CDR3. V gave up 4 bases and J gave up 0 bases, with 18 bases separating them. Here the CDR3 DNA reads TGTGCCAGCAGCTCGCAGGCTTCTTTGGGCATGAACACTGAAGCTTTCTTT. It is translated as CASSSQASLGMNTEAFF.

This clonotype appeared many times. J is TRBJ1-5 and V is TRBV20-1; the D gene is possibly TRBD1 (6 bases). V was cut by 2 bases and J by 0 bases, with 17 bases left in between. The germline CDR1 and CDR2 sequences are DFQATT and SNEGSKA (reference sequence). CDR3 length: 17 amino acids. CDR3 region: CSARKTTGLISNQPQHF. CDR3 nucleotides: TGCAGTGCTAGAAAGACCACAGGGTTGATTAGCAATCAGCCCCAGCATTTT.

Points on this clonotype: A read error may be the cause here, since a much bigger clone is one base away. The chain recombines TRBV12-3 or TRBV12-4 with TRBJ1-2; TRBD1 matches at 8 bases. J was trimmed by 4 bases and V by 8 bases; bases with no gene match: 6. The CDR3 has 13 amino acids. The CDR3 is CASCLTGVYGYTF. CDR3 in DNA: TGTGCCAGCTGTCTGACAGGGGTCTATGGCTACACCTTC.

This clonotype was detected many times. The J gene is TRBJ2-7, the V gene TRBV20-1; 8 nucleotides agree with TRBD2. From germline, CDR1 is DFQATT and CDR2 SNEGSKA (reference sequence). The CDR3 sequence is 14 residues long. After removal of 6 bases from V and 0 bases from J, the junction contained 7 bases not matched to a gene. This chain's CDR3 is CSAMRREVSYEQYF. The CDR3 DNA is TGCAGTGCGATGAGGCGGGAGGTCTCCTACGAGCAGTACTTC.

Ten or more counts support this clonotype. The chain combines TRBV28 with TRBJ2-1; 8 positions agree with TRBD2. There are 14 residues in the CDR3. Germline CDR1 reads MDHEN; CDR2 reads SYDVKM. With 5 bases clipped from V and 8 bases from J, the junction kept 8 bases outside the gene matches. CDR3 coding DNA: TGTGCCAGCAGTCCTTCGGGAGGGGCAGATGAGCAGTTCTTC. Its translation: CASSPSGGADEQFF.

The CDR3 nucleotides are TGCAGTGCTAGAGATCGAGCGACAGGGGCCTATACCATATATTTT. It yields the protein CSARDRATGAYTIYF. The chain joins TRBV20-1 to TRBJ1-3, with TRBD1 matching over 8 bases. Germline V gene sequence: CDR1 DFQATT, CDR2 SNEGSKA (reference sequence). The CDR3 has 15 residues. The junction had 11 bases not matched to a gene; V was cut back by 0 bases and J by 10 bases.

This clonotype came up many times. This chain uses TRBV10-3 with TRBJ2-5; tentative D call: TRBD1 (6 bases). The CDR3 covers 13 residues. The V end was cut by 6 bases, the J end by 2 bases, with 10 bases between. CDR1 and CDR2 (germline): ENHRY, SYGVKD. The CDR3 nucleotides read TGTGCCATCAGCGTTGACAGGCAAGAGACCCAGTACTTC. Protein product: CAISVDRQETQYF.

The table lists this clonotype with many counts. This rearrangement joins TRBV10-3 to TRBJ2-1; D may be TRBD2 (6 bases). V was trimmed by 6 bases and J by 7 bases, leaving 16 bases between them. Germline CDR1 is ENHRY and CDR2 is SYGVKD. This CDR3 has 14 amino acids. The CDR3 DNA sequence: TGTGCCATCAGGGGACTGGACCCCGCGAATGAGCAGTTCTTC. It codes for CAIRGLDPANEQFF.

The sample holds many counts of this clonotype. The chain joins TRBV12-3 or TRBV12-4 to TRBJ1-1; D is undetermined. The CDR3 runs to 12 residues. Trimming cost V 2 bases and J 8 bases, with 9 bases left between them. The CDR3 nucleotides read TGTGCCAGCAGTTTATCAGGCCGAGAAGCTTTCTTT. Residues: CASSLSGREAFF.

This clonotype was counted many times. The CDR3, as DNA: TGTGCCACCAGTGACCTGGACAGGGGGAAAAACATTCAGTACTTC. It specifies CATSDLDRGKNIQYF. The chain joins TRBV24-1 to TRBJ2-4; TRBD1 aligns across 10 bases. The J segment lost 4 bases and the V segment lost 4 bases, leaving 3 bases of the junction unmatched. From germline, CDR1 is KGHDR and CDR2 SFDVKD. CDR3 length: 15 residues.

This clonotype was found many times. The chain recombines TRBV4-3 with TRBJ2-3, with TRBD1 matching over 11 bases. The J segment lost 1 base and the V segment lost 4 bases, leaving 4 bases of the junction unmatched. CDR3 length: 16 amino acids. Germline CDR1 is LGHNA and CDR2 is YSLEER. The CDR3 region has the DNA TGCGCCAGCAGCCGGACAGGGGGCGCCCGCACAGATACGCAGTATTTT. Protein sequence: CASSRTGGARTDTQYF.

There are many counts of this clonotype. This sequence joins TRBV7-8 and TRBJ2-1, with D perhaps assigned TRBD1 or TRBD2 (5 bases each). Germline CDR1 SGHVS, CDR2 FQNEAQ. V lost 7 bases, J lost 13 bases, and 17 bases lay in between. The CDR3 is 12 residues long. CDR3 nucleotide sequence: TGTGCCAGCACCCGGGACCTCCGGTTCCAGTTCTTC. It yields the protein CASTRDLRFQFF. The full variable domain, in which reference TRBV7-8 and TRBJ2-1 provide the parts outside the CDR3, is GAGVSQSPRYKVAKRGQDVALRCDPISGHVSLFWYQQALGQGPEFLTYFQNEAQLDKSGLPSDRFFAERPEGSVSTLKIQRTQQEDSAVYLCASTRDLRFQFFGPGTRLTVL.

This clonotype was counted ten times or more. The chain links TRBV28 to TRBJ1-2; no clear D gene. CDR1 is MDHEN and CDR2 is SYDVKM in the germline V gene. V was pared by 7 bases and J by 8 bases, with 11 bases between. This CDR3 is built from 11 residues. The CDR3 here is CASNSGGGYTF. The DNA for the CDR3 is TGTGCCAGCAACTCAGGAGGGGGCTACACCTTC.

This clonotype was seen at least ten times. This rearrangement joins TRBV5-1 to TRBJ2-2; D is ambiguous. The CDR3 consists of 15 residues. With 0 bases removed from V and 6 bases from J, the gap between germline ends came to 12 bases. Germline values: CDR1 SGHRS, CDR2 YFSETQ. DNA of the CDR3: TGCGCCAGCAGCTTGGGATGGGTAGGCGCCGGGGAGCTGTTTTTT. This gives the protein CASSLGWVGAGELFF.

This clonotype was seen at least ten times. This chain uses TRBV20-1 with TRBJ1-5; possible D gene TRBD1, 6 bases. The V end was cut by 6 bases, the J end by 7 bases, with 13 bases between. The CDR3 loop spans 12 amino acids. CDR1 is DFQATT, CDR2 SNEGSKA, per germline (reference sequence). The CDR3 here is CSALTGTQPQHF. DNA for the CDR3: TGCAGTGCCCTAACAGGGACGCAGCCCCAGCATTTT.